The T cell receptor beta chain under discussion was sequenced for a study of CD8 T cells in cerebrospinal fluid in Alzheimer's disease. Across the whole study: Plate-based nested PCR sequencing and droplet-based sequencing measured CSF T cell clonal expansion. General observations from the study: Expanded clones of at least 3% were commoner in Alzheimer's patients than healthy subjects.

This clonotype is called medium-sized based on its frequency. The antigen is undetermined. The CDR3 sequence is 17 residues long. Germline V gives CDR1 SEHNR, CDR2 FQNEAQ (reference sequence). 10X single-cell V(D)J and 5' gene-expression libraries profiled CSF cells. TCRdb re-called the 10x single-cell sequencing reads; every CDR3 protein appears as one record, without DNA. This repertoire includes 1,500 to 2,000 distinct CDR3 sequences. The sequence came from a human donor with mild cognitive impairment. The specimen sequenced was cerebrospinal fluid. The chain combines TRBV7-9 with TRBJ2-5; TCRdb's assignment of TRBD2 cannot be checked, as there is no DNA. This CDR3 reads CASSLGSVVAGGETQYF. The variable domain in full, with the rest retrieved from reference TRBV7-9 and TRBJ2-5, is DTGVSQNPRHKITKRGQNVTFRCDPISEHNRLYWYRQTLGQGPEFLTYFQNEAQLEKSRLLSDRFSAERPKGSFSTLEIQRTEQGDSAMYLCASSLGSVVAGGETQYFGPGTRLLVL.